Listed below are T cell receptor beta chains from one sample, sequenced in a study of control samples from healthy donors and cancer patients. Only in-frame clones appear in the TCRdb table, and some are missing; sequencing was by immunoSEQ multiplex PCR. The sample contains approximately 170,000 clones, around 88% of which appear only once. The sequenced sample was blood. These receptors originate from a woman aged 30 to 39 in good health. CDR3s include the opening cysteine and the closing phenylalanine or tryptophan. Each record gives: V gene, D gene, J gene, clone size, CDR3 length, CDR3 DNA, CDR3 protein. D genes are given only for firm matches. Clone size is stated in some rows and not others, as once, few, many or a class when expanded.

v_gene: TRBV7-8
d_gene: TRBD1
j_gene: TRBJ2-3
abundance: .
len: 16
CDR3nt: TGTGCCAGCAGCCCAGTGGCAGGGGGAAGCACAGATACGCAGTATTTT
CDR3aa: CASSPVAGGSTDTQYF

v_gene: TRBV27
d_gene: .
j_gene: TRBJ1-6
abundance: many
len: 15
CDR3nt: TGTGCCAGCAGTCCAAAGGGGATTTCGGCTTCACCCCTCCACTTT
CDR3aa: CASSPKGISASPLHF

v_gene: TRBV5-6
d_gene: .
j_gene: TRBJ2-3
abundance: .
len: 15
CDR3nt: TGTGCCAGCAGCTTGAATGGCGGGGATACAGATACGCAGTATTTT
CDR3aa: CASSLNGGDTDTQYF

v_gene: TRBV5-4
d_gene: TRBD1
j_gene: TRBJ2-1
abundance: .
len: 14
CDR3nt: TGTGCCAGCAGCCCTACCGGGACAGGTCATGAGCAGTTCTTC
CDR3aa: CASSPTGTGHEQFF

v_gene: TRBV7-8
d_gene: TRBD1
j_gene: TRBJ1-4
abundance: .
len: 14
CDR3nt: TGTGCCAGCAGCCCTCGACAGGGACAGGTGGAACTGTTTTTT
CDR3aa: CASSPRQGQVELFF

v_gene: TRBV7-2
d_gene: .
j_gene: TRBJ1-4
abundance: .
len: 13
CDR3nt: TGTGCCAGCAGCTTGGAACTTAATGAAAAACTGTTTTTT
CDR3aa: CASSLELNEKLFF

v_gene: TRBV10-1
d_gene: .
j_gene: TRBJ2-5
abundance: .
len: 13
CDR3nt: TGCGCCAGCAGTGAAACCCCGGGAGAGACCCAGTACTTC
CDR3aa: CASSETPGETQYF

v_gene: TRBV24-1
d_gene: .
j_gene: TRBJ1-5
abundance: few
len: 14
CDR3nt: TGTGCCACCAGTGAGGGGACCAGCAATCAGCCCCAGCATTTT
CDR3aa: CATSEGTSNQPQHF

v_gene: TRBV24-1
d_gene: .
j_gene: TRBJ2-2
abundance: .
len: 12
CDR3nt: TGTGCCACCAGTGACTACACCGGGGAGCTGTTTTTT
CDR3aa: CATSDYTGELFF

v_gene: TRBV19
d_gene: TRBD1
j_gene: TRBJ2-7
abundance: .
len: 12
CDR3nt: TGTGCCACCCAGGGGGCGTTGGACGAGCAGTACTTC
CDR3aa: CATQGALDEQYF

v_gene: TRBV7-9
d_gene: TRBD1
j_gene: TRBJ1-2
abundance: .
len: 15
CDR3nt: TGTGCCAGCAGCTCCAGAGGGGACAGGGGGGATGGCTACACCTTC
CDR3aa: CASSSRGDRGDGYTF

v_gene: TRBV5-5
d_gene: TRBD1
j_gene: TRBJ1-1
abundance: .
len: 16
CDR3nt: TGTGCCAGCACCTTAGAATCCGGGACAGGGAGGACTGAAGCTTTCTTT
CDR3aa: CASTLESGTGRTEAFF

v_gene: TRBV12-3/TRBV12-4
d_gene: .
j_gene: TRBJ1-2
abundance: .
len: 12
CDR3nt: TGTGCCAGCAGGAGGGCGGACTATGGCTACACCTTC
CDR3aa: CASRRADYGYTF

v_gene: TRBV4-2
d_gene: TRBD2
j_gene: TRBJ2-7
abundance: .
len: 18
CDR3nt: TGTGCCAGCAGCCAAGTTTTTTATGGGACTAGCGGGCAATACGAGCAGTACTTC
CDR3aa: CASSQVFYGTSGQYEQYF

v_gene: TRBV7-9
d_gene: .
j_gene: TRBJ2-1
abundance: few
len: 14
CDR3nt: TGTGCCAGCAGCTTAGTGAGGTCGACGGGGGAGCAGTTCTTC
CDR3aa: CASSLVRSTGEQFF

v_gene: TRBV5-1
d_gene: TRBD2
j_gene: TRBJ2-1
abundance: .
len: 15
CDR3nt: TGCGCCAGCAGCTCTAGCGGGAGAGTGGGGAATGAGCAGTTCTTC
CDR3aa: CASSSSGRVGNEQFF

v_gene: TRBV27
d_gene: .
j_gene: TRBJ2-5
abundance: .
len: 17
CDR3nt: TGTGCCAGCAGTTTAAGGAGGGGGGCAGGGACCGGAGAGACCCAGTACTTC
CDR3aa: CASSLRRGAGTGETQYF

v_gene: TRBV27
d_gene: TRBD2
j_gene: TRBJ2-2
abundance: .
len: 16
CDR3nt: TGTGCCAGCAGTTTGGGAATAGCGGGGAACACCGGGGAGCTGTTTTTT
CDR3aa: CASSLGIAGNTGELFF

v_gene: TRBV28
d_gene: .
j_gene: TRBJ2-7
abundance: .
len: 17
CDR3nt: TGTGCCAGCAGAGGTTTCTCGAGGCACGGGTTCACCTACGAGCAGTACTTC
CDR3aa: CASRGFSRHGFTYEQYF

v_gene: TRBV29-1
d_gene: .
j_gene: TRBJ2-7
abundance: once
len: 10
CDR3nt: TGCAGCGCTGTCGGGTACGAGCAGTACTTC
CDR3aa: CSAVGYEQYF

v_gene: TRBV24-1
d_gene: .
j_gene: TRBJ1-5
abundance: .
len: 13
CDR3nt: TGTGCCACCAGTGACGCCACGGGCCAGCCCCAGCATTTT
CDR3aa: CATSDATGQPQHF

v_gene: TRBV2
d_gene: TRBD2
j_gene: TRBJ2-1
abundance: once
len: 15
CDR3nt: TGTGCCAGCAGGGAGACTAGCGGGGGGGCAAAGGAGCAGTTCTTC
CDR3aa: CASRETSGGAKEQFF

v_gene: TRBV5-8
d_gene: .
j_gene: TRBJ2-5
abundance: .
len: 15
CDR3nt: TGTGCCAGCAGCTTGCCCAGGGTGTGGGAAGAGACCCAGTACTTC
CDR3aa: CASSLPRVWEETQYF

v_gene: TRBV27
d_gene: .
j_gene: TRBJ1-6
abundance: .
len: 15
CDR3nt: TGTGCCAGCAGTTCCCCGGGAGCCGGAAATTCACCCCTCCACTTT
CDR3aa: CASSSPGAGNSPLHF

v_gene: TRBV19
d_gene: TRBD1
j_gene: TRBJ2-3
abundance: once
len: 14
CDR3nt: TGTGCCAGTAGTATGCGACAGGGAACAGATACGCAGTATTTT
CDR3aa: CASSMRQGTDTQYF

v_gene: TRBV7-6
d_gene: TRBD2
j_gene: TRBJ2-3
abundance: .
len: 16
CDR3nt: TGTGCCAGCAGCCATAGCGGGAGGGGATTAACAGATACGCAGTATTTT
CDR3aa: CASSHSGRGLTDTQYF

v_gene: TRBV5-4
d_gene: .
j_gene: TRBJ2-1
abundance: .
len: 10
CDR3nt: TGTGCCATAGGACACAATGAGCAGTTCTTC
CDR3aa: CAIGHNEQFF

v_gene: TRBV9
d_gene: .
j_gene: TRBJ2-5
abundance: .
len: 16
CDR3nt: TGTGCCAGCAGCGGGTGGGGGGACCCCAGCCAAGAGACCCAGTACTTC
CDR3aa: CASSGWGDPSQETQYF

v_gene: TRBV10-3
d_gene: .
j_gene: TRBJ1-6
abundance: .
len: 12
CDR3nt: TGTGCCATCAGTGAGTCTCTGTCACCCCTCCACTTT
CDR3aa: CAISESLSPLHF

v_gene: TRBV19
d_gene: TRBD1
j_gene: TRBJ1-3
abundance: .
len: 15
CDR3nt: TGTGCCAGTATTGACAGGGGCCTTTCTGGAAACACCATATATTTT
CDR3aa: CASIDRGLSGNTIYF

v_gene: TRBV15
d_gene: TRBD2
j_gene: TRBJ2-3
abundance: .
len: 17
CDR3nt: TGTGCCACCAGCAGGGACTTAGCGGGGGAGACCACAGATACGCAGTATTTT
CDR3aa: CATSRDLAGETTDTQYF

v_gene: TRBV6-1
d_gene: TRBD2
j_gene: TRBJ2-2
abundance: .
len: 17
CDR3nt: TGTGCCAGCAGTGAAGGCGGGGGGCCGTGGGACACCGGGGAGCTGTTTTTT
CDR3aa: CASSEGGGPWDTGELFF

v_gene: TRBV24-1
d_gene: TRBD1
j_gene: TRBJ1-5
abundance: few
len: 16
CDR3nt: TGTGCCACCAGTGACCGACAGGGGGGAAGCAATCAGCCCCAGCATTTT
CDR3aa: CATSDRQGGSNQPQHF

v_gene: TRBV15
d_gene: TRBD2
j_gene: TRBJ2-5
abundance: .
len: 16
CDR3nt: TGTGCCACCAGCTCTCTCGGGAGGGGGGGCCGAGAGACCCAGTACTTC
CDR3aa: CATSSLGRGGRETQYF

v_gene: TRBV5-1
d_gene: TRBD2
j_gene: TRBJ2-1
abundance: .
len: 16
CDR3nt: TGCGCCAGCAGCTCAGGACTAGCGGGAGGTTACAATGAGCAGTTCTTC
CDR3aa: CASSSGLAGGYNEQFF

v_gene: TRBV9
d_gene: TRBD1
j_gene: TRBJ2-3
abundance: .
len: 16
CDR3nt: TGTGCCAGCAGCCCAAGACAGGGGGTGGGTACAGATACGCAGTATTTT
CDR3aa: CASSPRQGVGTDTQYF

v_gene: TRBV29-1
d_gene: .
j_gene: TRBJ1-2
abundance: .
len: 13
CDR3nt: TGCAGCGGTGTAGTGGGAGGACCCGGTGGCTACACCTTC
CDR3aa: CSGVVGGPGGYTF

v_gene: TRBV13
d_gene: TRBD1
j_gene: TRBJ2-5
abundance: .
len: 16
CDR3nt: TGTGCCAGCAGCCCCCCGGGACAGAGAAACCAAGAGACCCAGTACTTC
CDR3aa: CASSPPGQRNQETQYF

v_gene: TRBV5-1
d_gene: TRBD1
j_gene: TRBJ2-1
abundance: .
len: 16
CDR3nt: TGCGCCAGCAGCTTCCTGACAGGGTCCGAACCAAATGAGCAGTTCTTC
CDR3aa: CASSFLTGSEPNEQFF